Listed below are T cell receptor beta chains from one sample, sequenced in a study of CD8 T cells in ankylosing spondylitis. From the 5' RACE reads, TCRdb called clonotypes with MiXCR, one entry per CDR3 protein. Counted here are around 250,000 distinct CDR3 sequences, over 30% occurring once; the ten biggest clones make up about 4%. Sequenced material: blood, either unsorted or a sorted T cell fraction (not recorded which). The source of these receptors is a male donor with ankylosing spondylitis or in good health (not recorded which). Both conserved end residues are part of each CDR3. Fields, in order: clone size, D gene, V gene, J gene, CDR3 protein, CDR3 DNA. The D gene is left open where the match is weak. Clone size is not always given. Where it is, it says once, few, many or a class for expanded clones.

size: -
D: TRBD2
V: TRBV7-8
J: TRBJ2-5
CDR3: CASSLALAGAARETQYF
DNA: TGTGCCAGCAGCTTAGCGCTAGCGGGGGCGGCCCGGGAGACCCAGTACTTC

size: -
D: -
V: TRBV12-3/TRBV12-4
J: TRBJ2-5
CDR3: CASSLGGGYVLETQYF
DNA: TGTGCCAGCAGTTTAGGTGGGGGGTACGTTCTCGAGACCCAGTACTTC

size: few
D: -
V: TRBV20-1
J: TRBJ2-7
CDR3: CSARDLNTYEQYF
DNA: TGCAGTGCTAGAGATCTCAACACCTACGAGCAGTACTTC

size: many
D: TRBD2
V: TRBV20-1
J: TRBJ2-3
CDR3: CSATWTSGTLTDTQYF
DNA: TGCAGTGCTACATGGACTAGCGGAACCCTCACAGATACGCAGTATTTT

size: few
D: -
V: TRBV12-3/TRBV12-4
J: TRBJ2-2
CDR3: CASSFPRRGNTGELFF
DNA: TGTGCCAGCAGTTTCCCCCGGCGGGGGAACACCGGGGAGCTGTTTTTT

size: once
D: -
V: TRBV3-1
J: TRBJ1-4
CDR3: CASSPRGSTNEKLFF
DNA: TGTGCCAGCAGCCCCCGCGGTTCCACTAATGAAAAACTGTTTTTT

size: few
D: -
V: TRBV6-1
J: TRBJ1-6
CDR3: CASSRALANSPLHF
DNA: TGTGCCAGCAGTCGGGCCCTCGCTAATTCACCCCTCCACTTT

size: few
D: -
V: TRBV5-5
J: TRBJ1-6
CDR3: CASSGDVHSPLHF
DNA: TGTGCCAGCAGCGGGGACGTCCATTCACCCCTCCACTTT

size: -
D: -
V: TRBV18
J: TRBJ2-2
CDR3: CASSPRQDATGELFF
DNA: TGTGCCAGCTCACCCCGACAGGATGCGACCGGGGAGCTGTTTTTT

size: few
D: -
V: TRBV7-3
J: TRBJ2-3
CDR3: CASSRSGKDTQYF
DNA: TGTGCCAGCAGCCGAAGCGGTAAAGATACGCAGTATTTT

size: -
D: -
V: TRBV2
J: TRBJ2-5
CDR3: CASKRSGETQYF
DNA: TGTGCCAGCAAAAGGAGCGGGGAGACCCAGTACTTC

size: -
D: -
V: TRBV9
J: TRBJ1-1
CDR3: CASSVEPGTEAFF
DNA: TGTGCCAGCAGCGTAGAGCCCGGCACTGAAGCTTTCTTT

size: -
D: TRBD2
V: TRBV10-3
J: TRBJ2-1
CDR3: CAITPTSGGRYNEQFF
DNA: TGTGCCATCACTCCGACTAGCGGGGGGAGATACAATGAGCAGTTCTTC

size: -
D: TRBD1
V: TRBV20-1
J: TRBJ2-7
CDR3: CSARTKGADYEQYF
DNA: TGCAGTGCTAGGACCAAGGGGGCTGACTACGAGCAGTACTTC

size: few
D: -
V: TRBV20-1
J: TRBJ1-1
CDR3: CSAIQLDSQNTEAFF
DNA: TGCAGTGCCATCCAATTGGACAGCCAGAACACTGAAGCTTTCTTT

size: -
D: -
V: TRBV20-1
J: TRBJ2-5
CDR3: CSARAGPETQYF
DNA: TGCAGTGCTAGAGCGGGGCCCGAGACCCAGTACTTC

size: few
D: -
V: TRBV10-3
J: TRBJ2-1
CDR3: CAISEGQFYNEQFF
DNA: TGTGCCATCAGTGAGGGACAGTTCTACAATGAGCAGTTCTTC

size: few
D: TRBD1
V: TRBV7-8
J: TRBJ2-3
CDR3: CASSSTGVTQYF
DNA: TGTGCCAGCAGCTCGACAGGGGTGACGCAGTATTTT

size: -
D: -
V: TRBV15
J: TRBJ1-2
CDR3: CATSRDLGPYGYTF
DNA: TGTGCCACCAGCAGAGATCTGGGTCCCTATGGCTACACCTTC

size: -
D: -
V: TRBV20-1
J: TRBJ2-5
CDR3: CSARETGLGQETQYF
DNA: TGCAGTGCTAGGGAAACAGGGCTGGGGCAAGAGACCCAGTACTTC

size: -
D: -
V: TRBV6-1
J: TRBJ2-5
CDR3: CASSKQGGGETQYF
DNA: TGTGCCAGCAGCAAACAGGGAGGAGGGGAGACCCAGTACTTC

size: -
D: TRBD2
V: TRBV20-1
J: TRBJ2-1
CDR3: CSAGTSPDNEQFF
DNA: TGCAGTGCCGGGACTAGCCCCGACAATGAGCAGTTCTTC

size: -
D: TRBD2
V: TRBV12-3/TRBV12-4
J: TRBJ2-7
CDR3: CASSDSGGNYEQYF
DNA: TGTGCCAGCAGTGATAGCGGGGGGAACTACGAGCAGTACTTC

size: -
D: TRBD1
V: TRBV12-3/TRBV12-4
J: TRBJ2-5
CDR3: CASSPGQGSIQETQYF
DNA: TGTGCCAGCAGCCCCGGACAGGGCAGTATCCAAGAGACCCAGTACTTC

size: -
D: -
V: TRBV5-1
J: TRBJ1-2
CDR3: CASRYGQSEIYGYTF
DNA: TGCGCCAGCAGATACGGACAATCGGAAATCTATGGCTACACCTTC

size: once
D: TRBD1
V: TRBV10-3
J: TRBJ1-6
CDR3: CATGDRGNSPLHF
DNA: TGTGCCACAGGGGACAGGGGGAATTCACCCCTCCACTTT

size: -
D: TRBD2
V: TRBV20-1
J: TRBJ2-3
CDR3: CSARGLAGPTDTQYF
DNA: TGCAGTGCTAGAGGACTAGCGGGGCCCACAGATACGCAGTATTTT

size: -
D: TRBD2
V: TRBV20-1
J: TRBJ2-2
CDR3: CSAIFPGGDTGELFF
DNA: TGCAGTGCTATTTTTCCTGGGGGGGACACCGGGGAGCTGTTTTTT

size: few
D: -
V: TRBV6-1
J: TRBJ2-7
CDR3: CASMTRTSYEQYF
DNA: TGTGCCAGCATGACACGTACTTCCTACGAGCAGTACTTC

size: -
D: -
V: TRBV9
J: TRBJ2-5
CDR3: CASSVSGAETQYF
DNA: TGTGCCAGCAGCGTCTCAGGGGCAGAGACCCAGTACTTC

size: -
D: TRBD1
V: TRBV7-3
J: TRBJ2-7
CDR3: CANTPEGDSYYEQYF
DNA: TGTGCCAACACCCCAGAGGGGGACAGCTACTACGAGCAGTACTTC

size: -
D: -
V: TRBV10-3
J: TRBJ1-6
CDR3: CAISESGGNGSPLHF
DNA: TGTGCCATCAGTGAGTCTGGGGGTAACGGTTCACCCCTCCACTTT

size: -
D: -
V: TRBV5-1
J: TRBJ2-7
CDR3: CASSLLGDYEQYF
DNA: TGTGCCAGCAGTTTGTTAGGGGACTACGAGCAGTACTTC

size: -
D: -
V: TRBV5-1
J: TRBJ1-1
CDR3: CASSPLRPDTEAFF
DNA: TGCGCCAGCAGCCCCCTAAGGCCGGACACTGAAGCTTTCTTT

size: -
D: -
V: TRBV28
J: TRBJ2-5
CDR3: CASSLQGPAETQYF
DNA: TGTGCCAGCAGTTTGCAGGGGCCGGCAGAGACCCAGTACTTC

size: -
D: TRBD2
V: TRBV12-3/TRBV12-4
J: TRBJ2-3
CDR3: CASRVAGGVQDTQYF
DNA: TGTGCCAGCAGGGTGGCGGGGGGGGTTCAAGATACGCAGTATTTT

size: -
D: TRBD1
V: TRBV7-9
J: TRBJ1-4
CDR3: CASSLGRQGSEKLFF
DNA: TGTGCCAGCAGCTTAGGTCGACAGGGCAGTGAAAAACTGTTTTTT

size: many
D: TRBD1
V: TRBV6-1
J: TRBJ1-5
CDR3: CASSTRDRGDQPQHF
DNA: TGTGCCAGCAGTACCAGGGACAGGGGGGATCAGCCCCAGCATTTT

size: -
D: -
V: TRBV18
J: TRBJ1-1
CDR3: CASAEREAFF
DNA: TGTGCCAGCGCCGAGCGTGAAGCTTTCTTT

size: -
D: TRBD2
V: TRBV20-1
J: TRBJ2-7
CDR3: CSARESGGFYEQYF
DNA: TGCAGTGCTAGGGAGAGCGGGGGGTTTTACGAGCAGTACTTC

size: -
D: -
V: TRBV5-1
J: TRBJ2-1
CDR3: CASNLGGGDEQFF
DNA: TGCGCCAGCAATCTTGGGGGTGGGGATGAGCAGTTCTTC

size: few
D: TRBD1
V: TRBV15
J: TRBJ2-2
CDR3: CATARGGTGEGSGELFF
DNA: TGTGCCACCGCCCGTGGGGGGACAGGGGAAGGATCCGGGGAGCTGTTTTTT

size: few
D: -
V: TRBV12-3/TRBV12-4
J: TRBJ1-1
CDR3: CASSGTKELGAFF
DNA: TGTGCCAGCAGTGGGACGAAGGAATTGGGAGCTTTCTTT

size: -
D: TRBD1
V: TRBV20-1
J: TRBJ2-7
CDR3: CSAKTGGRYEQYF
DNA: TGCAGTGCTAAAACAGGGGGTCGGTACGAGCAGTACTTC

size: -
D: TRBD1
V: TRBV7-2
J: TRBJ1-3
CDR3: CASSLAFGTGGNTIYF
DNA: TGTGCCAGCAGCTTAGCGTTCGGGACAGGTGGAAACACCATATATTTT

size: -
D: -
V: TRBV12-3/TRBV12-4
J: TRBJ2-3
CDR3: CASRPVTGGTDTQYF
DNA: TGTGCCAGCAGGCCGGTTACGGGGGGCACAGATACGCAGTATTTT

size: -
D: -
V: TRBV7-9
J: TRBJ1-5
CDR3: CASSLLANQPQHF
DNA: TGTGCCAGCAGCTTACTAGCCAATCAGCCCCAGCATTTT

size: few
D: -
V: TRBV20-1
J: TRBJ2-7
CDR3: CSARAPTYEQYF
DNA: TGCAGTGCTAGAGCTCCTACCTACGAGCAGTACTTC

size: -
D: TRBD1
V: TRBV5-1
J: TRBJ2-7
CDR3: CASSYTTGTSSEQYF
DNA: TGCGCCAGCAGCTACACGACAGGGACCAGCAGCGAGCAGTACTTC

size: -
D: TRBD1
V: TRBV12-3/TRBV12-4
J: TRBJ2-5
CDR3: CASSFYGQAVETQYF
DNA: TGTGCCAGCAGTTTTTACGGACAGGCGGTGGAGACCCAGTACTTC

size: -
D: -
V: TRBV7-8
J: TRBJ1-6
CDR3: CASSLAHEAPLHF
DNA: TGTGCCAGCAGCTTAGCCCACGAGGCACCCCTCCACTTT

size: -
D: TRBD1
V: TRBV19
J: TRBJ2-6
CDR3: CASSIRQGVISGANVLTF
DNA: TGTGCCAGTAGTATTAGGCAGGGGGTAATCTCTGGGGCCAACGTCCTGACTTTC

size: -
D: TRBD1
V: TRBV24-1
J: TRBJ2-1
CDR3: CARLSTGTGVYNEQFF
DNA: TGTGCCAGACTTTCCACCGGGACAGGGGTCTACAATGAGCAGTTCTTC

size: few
D: TRBD1
V: TRBV6-5
J: TRBJ2-7
CDR3: CASSYARQGDQYF
DNA: TGTGCCAGCAGTTACGCCAGACAGGGCGATCAGTACTTC

size: few
D: -
V: TRBV7-2
J: TRBJ2-7
CDR3: CASSRGDSSYEQYF
DNA: TGTGCCAGCAGCCGGGGGGACAGTTCCTACGAGCAGTACTTC

size: many
D: -
V: TRBV29-1
J: TRBJ1-2
CDR3: CSASPGDYGYTF
DNA: TGCAGCGCATCGCCAGGGGACTATGGCTACACCTTC

size: -
D: -
V: TRBV5-1
J: TRBJ1-1
CDR3: CASSPDGGNTEAFF
DNA: TGCGCCAGCAGCCCGGACGGTGGAAACACTGAAGCTTTCTTT

size: few
D: -
V: TRBV9
J: TRBJ2-3
CDR3: CASSGSGLFTDTQYF
DNA: TGTGCCAGCAGCGGGTCGGGACTTTTCACAGATACGCAGTATTTT

size: -
D: -
V: TRBV6-4
J: TRBJ1-5
CDR3: CASSPAVKPQHF
DNA: TGTGCCAGCAGCCCTGCGGTGAAGCCCCAGCATTTT

size: many
D: TRBD2
V: TRBV20-1
J: TRBJ2-7
CDR3: CSARGAGTSGGAYEQYF
DNA: TGCAGTGCTAGAGGTGCCGGGACTAGCGGGGGGGCCTACGAGCAGTACTTC